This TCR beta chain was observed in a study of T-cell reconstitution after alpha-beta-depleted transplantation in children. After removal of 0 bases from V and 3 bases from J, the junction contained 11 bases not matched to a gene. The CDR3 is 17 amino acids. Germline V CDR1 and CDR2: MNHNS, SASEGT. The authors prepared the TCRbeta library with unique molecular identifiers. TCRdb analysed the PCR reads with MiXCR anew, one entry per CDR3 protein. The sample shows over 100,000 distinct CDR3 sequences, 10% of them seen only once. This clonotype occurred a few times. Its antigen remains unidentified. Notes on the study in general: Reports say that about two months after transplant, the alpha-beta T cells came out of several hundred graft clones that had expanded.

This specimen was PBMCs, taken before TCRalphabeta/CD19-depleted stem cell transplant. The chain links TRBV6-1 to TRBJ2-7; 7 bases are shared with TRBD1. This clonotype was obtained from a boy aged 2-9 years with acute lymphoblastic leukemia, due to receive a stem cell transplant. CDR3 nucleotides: TGTGCCAGCAGTGAAGCGCTTCAGGGGGTGAAGTTCTACGAGCAGTACTTC. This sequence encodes CASSEALQGVKFYEQYF.